This TCR beta chain was recorded in a study of blood T cell repertoires in COVID-19. Sequencing was performed with immunoSEQ multiplex PCR; in TCRdb, only in-frame clones are kept and a portion is missing. The sample lists 100,000 to 150,000 clones, around 88% occurring once. CDR3 length: 15 amino acids. The V end lost 0 bases, the J end lost 4 bases, and 13 bases lay between the germline ends. CDR1 and CDR2 (germline): SGHDT, YYEEEE. Sequencing was carried out using peripheral blood. The chain uses TRBV5-6 and TRBJ1-2; no reliable D call. The TCR originated in a man in his sixties with COVID-19, enrolled during active disease. CDR3 protein: CASSLALDGGYGYTF. The CDR3 coding sequence is TGTGCCAGCAGCTTGGCCCTTGACGGCGGCTATGGCTACACCTTC. Variable domain in full (rest from reference TRBV5-6 and TRBJ1-2): DAGVTQSPTHLIKTRGQQVTLRCSPKSGHDTVSWYQQALGQGPQFIFQYYEEEERQRGNFPDRFSGHQFPNYSSELNVNALLLGDSALYLCASSLALDGGYGYTFGSGTRLTVV.